One sample yielded the 19 T cell receptor beta chains listed below, sequenced in a study of blood T cells in healthy people across ages. A sample-barcoded 5' primer and a J-beta primer mix were used in a second PCR of roughly 6 to 11 cycles. MiXCR, run by TCRdb on the 5' RACE reads, gives a single entry per CDR3 protein. The table has approximately 800,000 distinct CDR3 sequences, roughly 53% seen once. The sequenced material came from blood. These receptors all come from a man older than 75 in good health.

This clonotype appeared once. This chain links TRBV5-6 with TRBJ2-1; D is perhaps TRBD1 (5 bases). Germline CDR1 and CDR2: SGHDT and YYEEEE. The CDR3 is 13 amino acids. The V end lost 4 bases, the J end lost 5 bases, and 10 bases lay between the germline ends. The CDR3 protein is CASSVARDNEQFF. CDR3 nucleotide sequence: TGTGCCAGCAGCGTGGCCAGGGACAATGAGCAGTTCTTC.

This chain uses TRBV12-3 or TRBV12-4 with TRBJ2-1, with D perhaps matching TRBD1 or TRBD2 (5 bases each). Trimming took 5 bases from V and 15 from J, leaving 20 bases between them. This CDR3 region has 13 residues. In DNA, the CDR3 is TGTGCCAGCAGTAGAGGGACCACCGGTCGGGGGTTCTTC. Its protein product is CASSRGTTGRGFF.

This clonotype appeared a single time. This chain joins TRBV20-1 and TRBJ2-4; possible D gene TRBD2, 5 bases. The better agreement between TRBJ2-5 and the DNA end casts doubt on the J call. Germline V CDR1 and CDR2: DFQATT, SNEGSKA (reference sequence). The CDR3 consists of 13 residues. CDR3 bases: TGCAGTGCTAGTGACGGGGTTGCCGAGACCCAGTACTTC. This gives the protein CSASDGVAETQYF.

This sequence joins TRBV28 and TRBJ1-4; D unresolved. Germline V gives CDR1 MDHEN, CDR2 SYDVKM. This CDR3 contains 13 residues. V dropped 5 bases and J dropped 7 bases, with 11 bases sitting between them. CDR3 sequence reads: CASSAPPGEKLFF. DNA of the CDR3: TGTGCCAGCAGTGCCCCGCCGGGTGAAAAACTGTTTTTT.

The gene calls are TRBV29-1 and TRBJ2-5, with TRBD1 as a possible D gene (5 bases). CDR3 size: 13 residues. The V end lost 4 bases, the J end lost 1 base, and 10 bases lay between the germline ends. Germline V lookup: CDR1 SQVTM, CDR2 ANQGSEA. The CDR3 bases are TGCAGCGTTGCTTTGGGGCCCCAAGAGACCCAGTACTTC. Amino acids: CSVALGPQETQYF.

V gene TRBV7-9 combines with J gene TRBJ2-3; a possible D gene is TRBD1 (6 bases). Trimming removed 5 bases at V and 14 bases at J, with 29 bases between. The CDR3 is made up of 16 amino acids. Looked up from germline, CDR1 is SEHNR and CDR2 is FQNEAQ (reference sequence). CDR3 amino acids: CASSTRQVVVHRYAYF. The CDR3 nucleotides read TGTGCCAGCAGCACTCGACAGGTGGTCGTGCACAGATACGCGTATTTT. Filled out from reference TRBV7-9 and TRBJ2-3, the complete variable domain reads DTGVSQNPRHKITKRGQNVTFRCDPISEHNRLYWYRQTLGQGPEFLTYFQNEAQLEKSRLLSDRFSAERPKGSFSTLEIQRTEQGDSAMYLCASSTRQVVVHRYAYFGPGTRLTVL.

The DNA of the CDR3 is TGCAGCGTTTTTGACCGAGACGAGCAGTACTTC. Its protein is CSVFDRDEQYF. The V gene is TRBV29-1, the J gene TRBJ2-7, with unresolved D. Germline CDR1 and CDR2: SQVTM and ANQGSEA. The CDR3 spans 11 residues. Between the trimmed V and J ends, which lost 5 bases and 5 bases, there was a span of 10 bases.

The V and J genes are TRBV9 and TRBJ2-1; D might be TRBD2 (6 bases). CDR3 length: 15 amino acids. From germline, CDR1 is SGDLS and CDR2 YYNGEE. V lost 6 bases and J 4 bases, leaving 17 bases between the germline ends. The DNA for the CDR3 is TGTGCCAGCACCCCGGAGGGCCACCGTTACAATGAGCAGTTCTTC. Translation: CASTPEGHRYNEQFF.

Concerning this clonotype itself: The germline gene is not matched at one end of the junction; a read error may be the cause. The chain joins TRBV7-9 to TRBJ2-4; 11 bases are a match to TRBD2. The CDR3 runs to 17 residues. The germline CDR1 and CDR2 sequences are SEHNR and FQNEAQ (reference sequence). The CDR3 coding sequence is TGCGCCAGCAGCTTAGGAACTAGCGGGAGCGTACGAAACATTCAGTACTTC. Amino acids: CASSLGTSGSVRNIQYF.

This chain connects TRBV29-1 to TRBJ1-5, with 7 bases matching TRBD1. V dropped 4 bases and J dropped 2; count of bases not matched to a gene: 8. Per the germline V gene, CDR1 is SQVTM and CDR2 is ANQGSEA. The CDR3 has 15 residues. The CDR3 is CSVVLDRDGNQPQHF. CDR3 sequence (DNA): TGCAGCGTTGTATTAGACAGGGACGGCAATCAGCCCCAGCATTTT.

In this sample, this clonotype turned up a few times. The chain couples TRBV20-1 to TRBJ2-7, with 10 bases aligning to TRBD2. The V gene's germline CDR1 is DFQATT and CDR2 SNEGSKA (reference sequence). Losses at the gene ends were 4 bases for V and 9 bases for J; bases not matched to a gene: 15. The CDR3 covers 15 residues. The CDR3 DNA is TGCAGTGCTATTAGGGGGGAAGCGGGAGGGACTGCGCAGTACTTC. Its protein product is CSAIRGEAGGTAQYF.

As to this clonotype: The germline gene is not matched at one end of the junction; a read error may be the cause. The rearrangement joins TRBV7-9 to TRBJ2-5, with D possibly matching TRBD2 (6 bases). The CDR3 length is 16 residues. Germline loops: CDR1 SEHNR, CDR2 FQNEAQ (reference sequence). The CDR3 sequence is CASSRGQVGRSEAQYF. In nucleotides, the CDR3 is TGTGCCAGCAGCAGGGGTCAGGTCGGGAGATCAGAGGCCCAGTACTTC. Based on the CDR3 plus reference TRBV7-9 and TRBJ2-5, the full variable domain is DTGVSQNPRHKITKRGQNVTFRCDPISEHNRLYWYRQTLGQGPEFLTYFQNEAQLEKSRLLSDRFSAERPKGSFSTLEIQRTEQGDSAMYLCASSRGQVGRSEAQYFGPGTRLLVL.

This clonotype was seen only once. This sequence joins TRBV25-1 and TRBJ2-2; D possibly corresponds to TRBD1 (6 bases). Germline lookup yields CDR1 MGHDK and CDR2 SYGVNS. CDR3 size: 14 residues. Deletions cut 7 bases from V and 0 bases from J, with 9 bases between. The CDR3 DNA is TGTGCCAGCAAGGGGACACCGAACACCGGGGAGCTGTTTTTT. Translated: CASKGTPNTGELFF.

This clonotype has more than one count but fewer than ten. The chain employs TRBV6-5 and TRBJ1-1; 7 bases agree with TRBD1. In germline, CDR1 is MNHEY, CDR2 SVGAGI. CDR3 length equals 15 residues. J was trimmed by 1 base and V by 6 bases; bases with no gene match: 8. Written as DNA, the CDR3 is TGTGCCAGCAGGCCCGACAGGGCCCCGAACACTGAAGCTTTCTTT. Protein sequence: CASRPDRAPNTEAFF.

This clonotype was recorded a few times. The chain joins TRBV28 to TRBJ2-3, with unresolved D. In germline, CDR1 is MDHEN, CDR2 SYDVKM. V lost 8 bases and J lost 1, with 10 bases in between. The CDR3 totals 13 residues. The CDR3 sequence: CASERTGTDTQYF. CDR3 nucleotide sequence: TGTGCCAGCGAGAGGACGGGCACAGATACGCAGTATTTT. Full variable domain (outside the CDR3, taken from reference TRBV28 and TRBJ2-3): DVKVTQSSRYLVKRTGEKVFLECVQDMDHENMFWYRQDPGLGLRLIYFSYDVKMKEKGDIPEGYSVSREKKERFSLILESASTNQTSMYLCASERTGTDTQYFGPGTRLTVL.

This chain uses TRBV9 with TRBJ2-7, with 7 nucleotides matching TRBD2. CDR3 size: 15 residues. Trimming took 5 bases from V and 3 from J; bases not matched to a gene: 11. Germline-derived CDR1 and CDR2 are SGDLS and YYNGEE. CDR3 nucleotides: TGTGCCAGCAGTGCCGGGAGGACTAGTCTCTACGAGCAGTACTTC. As protein: CASSAGRTSLYEQYF.

The chain uses TRBV5-1 and TRBJ2-1; D gene unclear. CDR3 size: 13 residues. Germline V gene lookup returns CDR1 SGHRS and CDR2 YFSETQ. Trimming removed 3 bases at V and 13 bases at J, with 17 bases between. The CDR3, as DNA: TGCGCCAGCAGCTCGCAGTCCGACAACCCCCAGTTCTTC. Amino acids: CASSSQSDNPQFF.

The CDR3 DNA reads as TGCAGCGCTCCCCTCAGGGGCACCCAAGAGACCCAGTACTTC. Translated, it gives CSAPLRGTQETQYF. The chain employs TRBV29-1 and TRBJ2-5; maybe TRBD1 (6 bases). The CDR3 has 14 residues. Germline loops: CDR1 SQVTM, CDR2 ANQGSEA. V was cut by 7 bases and J by 1 base, with 16 bases left in between.

The chain uses TRBV7-9 and TRBJ2-5; D gene unclear. The CDR3 consists of 14 residues. V lost 0 bases, J lost 13 bases, and 18 bases lay in between. Per the germline V gene, CDR1 is SEHNR and CDR2 is FQNEAQ (reference sequence). CDR3 bases: TGTGCCAGCAGCTTAGCCGGCGCGGCAAACCGTATGTACTTC. It codes for CASSLAGAANRMYF. Using reference TRBV7-9 and TRBJ2-5 for the parts outside the CDR3, the full variable domain is DTGVSQNPRHKITKRGQNVTFRCDPISEHNRLYWYRQTLGQGPEFLTYFQNEAQLEKSRLLSDRFSAERPKGSFSTLEIQRTEQGDSAMYLCASSLAGAANRMYFGPGTRLLVL.